These 32 T cell receptor beta chains were all obtained from the same sample, sequenced in a study of a mutant IDH1 vaccine in newly diagnosed glioma. This table comes from immunoSEQ multiplex PCR, and its TCRdb copy is limited to in-frame clones, with some not included. Among approximately 60,000 clones listed, around 90% were seen once. Sample time point: week 5, during vaccination. Vaccinated patients received 300 ug of mutant IDH1 20-mer peptide per dose, with topical imiquimod. These receptors have no known antigen. Here the sequenced sample was PBMCs, taken from a glioma patient whose treatment included an IDH1 peptide vaccine. These receptors originate from a woman aged 40-49 years with glioma.

The CDR3 nucleotides are TGTGCCAGCAGCTTAGCGGGAATAGGTACGCAGTATTTT. Translation: CASSLAGIGTQYF. The V call is TRBV7-2, the J call TRBJ2-3; D ambiguous. V was pared by 0 bases and J by 8 bases, with 9 bases between. Germline V gene lookup returns CDR1 SGHTA and CDR2 FQGNSA. The CDR3 spans 13 residues.

This clone was detected once. V is TRBV18 and J is TRBJ2-2; 7 nucleotides match TRBD1. The CDR3 has 14 residues. The junction had 6 bases not matched to a gene; V was cut back by 8 bases and J by 3 bases. Per germline, CDR1 KGHSH and CDR2 LQKENI. The CDR3 sequence is CASRLTGYTGELFF. CDR3 in DNA: TGTGCCAGCCGGCTGACAGGGTACACCGGGGAGCTGTTTTTT.

The chain is built from TRBV5-4 and TRBJ2-7; TRBD1 matches at 9 bases. The CDR3 is 15 amino acids. Germline assignment: CDR1 SGHNT and CDR2 YYREEE (reference sequence). With V trimmed by 4 bases and J by 3 bases, 8 bases remained unmatched. The DNA of the CDR3 is TGTGCCAGCAGCCCCGGCGGGACAGGGAGCTACGAGCAGTACTTC. This translates into CASSPGGTGSYEQYF.

The chain recombines TRBV6-5 with TRBJ1-2; D call uncertain. Trimming took off 5 bases at V and 8 bases at J, with 18 bases between the two ends. The germline V gene has CDR1 MNHEY and CDR2 SVGAGI. The CDR3 runs to 14 residues. Here the CDR3 reads CASSPKSGRRGYTF. The CDR3 nucleotides are TGTGCCAGCAGTCCCAAGAGTGGTCGACGGGGCTACACCTTC.

V usage is TRBV19 and J usage is TRBJ2-2; possible D gene TRBD2, 7 bases. The CDR3 loop spans 15 amino acids. V shed 5 bases and J shed 5 bases, with 15 bases lying between them. Germline CDR1 is LNHDA and CDR2 is SQIVND (reference sequence). CDR3 sequence: CASSVQGRGTGELFF. The CDR3 bases are TGTGCCAGTAGTGTCCAGGGGAGGGGGACCGGGGAGCTGTTTTTT.

The chain employs TRBV19 and TRBJ1-1, with a weak D call TRBD1 (6 bases). Trimming pared 6 bases from V and 2 bases from J, leaving 10 bases between. Germline CDR1 reads LNHDA; CDR2 reads SQIVND (reference sequence). The CDR3 extends over 13 amino acids. The CDR3 is CASRAQGNTEAFF. The CDR3 DNA reads as TGTGCCAGTAGGGCACAGGGAAACACTGAAGCTTTCTTT.

The chain couples TRBV7-2 to TRBJ2-7, with TRBD2 matching 9 bases. The CDR3 spans 16 residues. The V segment lost 5 bases and the J segment 2 bases; nucleotides outside the gene matches: 10. Germline CDR1 and CDR2: SGHTA and FQGNSA. As DNA, the CDR3 is TGTGCCAGCAGCCCAAGGCCGCGGGGGGGGCCCTACGAGCAGTACTTC. Translated, it gives CASSPRPRGGPYEQYF.

V gene TRBV2 combines with J gene TRBJ2-3; the D is unclear. Trimming removed 3 bases from V and 1 base from J, with 8 bases in between. The CDR3 is 14 amino acids. Germline CDR1 SNHLY, CDR2 FYNNEI. In DNA, the CDR3 is TGTGCCAGCAGTGAGAGTGGAGGCACAGATACGCAGTATTTT. It codes for CASSESGGTDTQYF.

The chain carries TRBV4-1 and TRBJ2-7; no firm D call. Per the germline V gene, CDR1 is MGHRA and CDR2 is YSYEKL. This CDR3 contains 13 residues. Trimming pared 4 bases from V and 5 bases from J, leaving 12 bases between. CDR3 bases: TGCGCCAGCAGCCTCCTTGAAGGGAACGAGCAGTACTTC. Amino acid sequence: CASSLLEGNEQYF.

The V and J genes are TRBV7-2 and TRBJ1-5; a possible D gene is TRBD1 (5 bases). This CDR3 region has 15 residues. CDR1 is SGHTA, CDR2 FQGNSA, per germline. The V and J ends lost 1 base and 1 base respectively, with 8 bases between them. The CDR3 reads CASSLGDVSNQPQHF. The CDR3 DNA is TGTGCCAGCAGCTTAGGGGACGTGAGCAATCAGCCCCAGCATTTT.

V gene TRBV18 combines with J gene TRBJ2-7, with D tentatively TRBD2 (5 bases). Looked up from germline, CDR1 is KGHSH and CDR2 is LQKENI. The V end lost 1 base, the J end lost 6 bases, and 13 bases lay between the germline ends. The length of the CDR3 is 14 residues. The CDR3 reads CASSPQIAGSEQYF. The CDR3 nucleotides are TGTGCCAGCTCACCACAAATCGCGGGTAGCGAGCAGTACTTC.

This clone was recorded only once. The rearrangement uses TRBV5-6 and TRBJ2-7, with D perhaps assigned TRBD1 or TRBD2 (5 bases each). The CDR3 contains 12 residues. Trimming pared 0 bases from V and 5 bases from J, leaving 6 bases between. The germline gives CDR1 SGHDT, CDR2 YYEEEE. CDR3 bases: TGTGCCAGCAGCTTGGTGGGGGACGAGCAGTACTTC. Translating it yields CASSLVGDEQYF.

The chain carries TRBV18 and TRBJ1-4; D may be TRBD1 (6 bases). V was shortened by 3 bases and J by 1 base, with 9 bases between the two germline ends. Germline assignment: CDR1 KGHSH and CDR2 LQKENI. CDR3 length: 15 amino acids. The CDR3 DNA is TGTGCCAGCTCACCTTACAGGGAAACTAATGAAAAACTGTTTTTT. Protein: CASSPYRETNEKLFF.

The chain uses TRBV29-1 and TRBJ2-1; a weak D match, TRBD2 (5 bases). Germline CDR1 is SQVTM and CDR2 is ANQGSEA. The CDR3 runs to 11 residues. The V end was cut by 1 base, the J end by 15 bases, with 13 bases between. The CDR3 spells CSVEVDRRLFF. The CDR3 DNA reads as TGCAGCGTTGAAGTTGATCGGAGGCTGTTCTTC.

This sequence joins TRBV4-2 and TRBJ2-7; 8 bases agree with TRBD2. Trimming removed 4 bases from V and 0 bases from J; junction bases left unmatched: 8. Germline V lookup: CDR1 LGHNA, CDR2 YNFKEQ. The CDR3 is 16 amino acids. The CDR3 reads CASSPGGGGYSYEQYF. In nucleotides, the CDR3 is TGTGCCAGCAGCCCGGGAGGGGGGGGATACTCCTACGAGCAGTACTTC.

The V call is TRBV7-2, the J call TRBJ1-1; no definite D call. The CDR3 is 14 amino acids. Germline CDR1 reads SGHTA; CDR2 reads FQGNSA. V shed 2 bases and J shed 1 base, with 8 bases lying between them. The CDR3 nucleotides read TGTGCCAGCAGCTTATGGGGTGCGAACACTGAAGCTTTCTTT. This encodes CASSLWGANTEAFF. Variable domain in full (rest from reference TRBV7-2 and TRBJ1-1): GAGVSQSPSNKVTEKGKDVELRCDPISGHTALYWYRQSLGQGLEFLIYFQGNSAPDKSGLPSDRFSAERTGGSVSTLTIQRTQQEDSAVYLCASSLWGANTEAFFGQGTRLTVV.

In nucleotides, the CDR3 is TGTGCCAGCAGCCCAAGAGGGCTTTATCAGCCCCAGCATTTT. Protein sequence: CASSPRGLYQPQHF. The V and J genes are TRBV27 and TRBJ1-5; D remains ambiguous. Germline-derived CDR1 and CDR2 are MNHEY and SMNVEV (reference sequence). This CDR3 spans 14 amino acids. V gave up 6 bases and J gave up 5 bases, with 14 bases separating them.

V is TRBV2 and J is TRBJ2-7, with TRBD2 as a possible D gene (6 bases). Germline CDR1 reads SNHLY; CDR2 reads FYNNEI. V shed 6 bases and J shed 0 bases, with 12 bases lying between them. This CDR3 comprises 14 residues. CDR3 sequence reads: CASRSRDFSYEQYF. The CDR3 DNA follows: TGTGCCAGCAGGTCAAGGGACTTCTCCTACGAGCAGTACTTC.

V gene TRBV5-1 combines with J gene TRBJ2-5; D gene unclear. V was trimmed by 4 bases and J by 5 bases, leaving 9 bases between them. Germline CDR1 SGHRS, CDR2 YFSETQ. This CDR3 has 12 amino acids. CDR3 region: CASSAPEETQYF. The CDR3 bases are TGCGCCAGCAGCGCCCCAGAGGAGACCCAGTACTTC.

The chain has TRBV2 and TRBJ1-2; D unresolved. Between the trimmed V and J ends, which lost 6 bases and 4 bases, there was a span of 12 bases. This CDR3 has 13 amino acids. Germline loops: CDR1 SNHLY, CDR2 FYNNEI. The CDR3 protein is CASRYRAFYGYTF. The CDR3 DNA is TGTGCCAGCAGGTACCGGGCCTTCTATGGCTACACCTTC.

This clone was detected a few times. This chain uses TRBV29-1 with TRBJ1-1; D uncertain. Germline loops: CDR1 SQVTM, CDR2 ANQGSEA. Trimming removed 0 bases at V and 0 bases at J, with 5 bases between. This CDR3 comprises 13 residues. This CDR3 reads CSVEETLNTEAFF. CDR3 nucleotides: TGCAGCGTTGAAGAAACCCTGAACACTGAAGCTTTCTTT.

The chain couples TRBV7-9 to TRBJ1-2, with D tentatively TRBD1 (5 bases). The CDR3 is 17 residues long. The germline V and J ends were trimmed by 4 bases and 4 bases, with 22 bases remaining between them. Germline CDR1 and CDR2: SEHNR and FQNEAQ (reference sequence). CDR3 sequence reads: CASSSGPRDPHVYGYTF. The CDR3 nucleotides are TGTGCCAGCAGCTCAGGCCCCAGGGACCCACACGTCTATGGCTACACCTTC.

The chain's CDR3 is CASCPTSLGEQYF. CDR3 in DNA: TGTGCCAGCTGCCCAACTTCGTTGGGGGAGCAGTACTTC. The rearrangement uses TRBV18 and TRBJ2-7, with D unresolved. Per germline, CDR1 KGHSH and CDR2 LQKENI. This CDR3 is 13 amino acids long. Deletions cut 7 bases from V and 7 bases from J, with 17 bases between.

This chain links TRBV28 with TRBJ1-2, with D possibly TRBD1 on 5 matching bases. The CDR3 extends over 14 amino acids. Germline assignment: CDR1 MDHEN and CDR2 SYDVKM. V shed 2 bases and J shed 7 bases, with 14 bases lying between them. The DNA for the CDR3 is TGTGCCAGCAGTTTAGGTGCCAGGGTAGGTGGCTACACCTTC. Its translation: CASSLGARVGGYTF.

The genes are TRBV7-8 and TRBJ2-3; 7 bases line up with TRBD2. The CDR3 consists of 14 residues. Trimming at V came to 5 bases and at J to 4 bases, leaving 6 bases not matched to a gene. CDR1 and CDR2 (germline): SGHVS, FQNEAQ. As DNA, the CDR3 is TGTGCCAGCAGCCCGGGACTACTCGCAGATACGCAGTATTTT. This encodes CASSPGLLADTQYF. The whole variable domain, remainder taken from reference TRBV7-8 and TRBJ2-3, is GAGVSQSPRYKVAKRGQDVALRCDPISGHVSLFWYQQALGQGPEFLTYFQNEAQLDKSGLPSDRFFAERPEGSVSTLKIQRTQQEDSAVYLCASSPGLLADTQYFGPGTRLTVL.

CDR3 sequence: CASGARGQLPLGYTF. DNA of the CDR3: TGCGCCAGCGGCGCAAGGGGGCAACTACCTTTGGGCTACACCTTC. This chain connects TRBV4-1 to TRBJ1-2; 7 bases line up with TRBD1. Germline V lookup: CDR1 MGHRA, CDR2 YSYEKL. The CDR3 has 15 residues. V lost 8 bases to trimming and J lost 8 bases; unmatched junction nucleotides: 17.

The chain combines TRBV18 with TRBJ2-5; no firm D call. Germline CDR1 is KGHSH and CDR2 is LQKENI. The length of the CDR3 is 13 residues. Between the trimmed V and J ends, which lost 0 bases and 5 bases, there was a span of 7 bases. In DNA, the CDR3 is TGTGCCAGCTCACCACCGGTCCTTGAGACCCAGTACTTC. It yields the protein CASSPPVLETQYF.

The chain has TRBV19 and TRBJ2-3; weak D call: TRBD1 (5 bases). This CDR3 spans 17 amino acids. The germline V gene has CDR1 LNHDA and CDR2 SQIVND (reference sequence). Trimming took off 5 bases at V and 2 bases at J, with 20 bases between the two ends. Here the CDR3 DNA reads TGTGCCAGTAGTCGAATGTCGTTAGGGGCGCCCACAGATACGCAGTATTTT. Translation: CASSRMSLGAPTDTQYF.

This chain connects TRBV13 to TRBJ2-2; 9 nucleotides agree with TRBD1. This CDR3 has 17 residues. Germline lookup yields CDR1 PRHDT and CDR2 FYEKMQ (reference sequence). V shed 1 base, J shed 8 bases, and the junction held 11 bases outside the gene matches. The CDR3 protein is CASSLAPGQGEGGELFF. The CDR3 DNA reads TGTGCCAGCAGCTTAGCCCCGGGACAGGGAGAAGGAGGGGAGCTGTTTTTT.

This rearrangement joins TRBV6-5 to TRBJ1-1, with TRBD1 identical over 7 bases. V gave up 2 bases and J gave up 7 bases; unmatched junction bases: 4. The germline V gene encodes CDR1 MNHEY and CDR2 SVGAGI. The CDR3 is made up of 13 amino acids. The CDR3 nucleotides are TGTGCCAGCAGTTACGACAGGGCCCGTGAAGCTTTCTTT. Translated: CASSYDRAREAFF.

Remarks on this clone: Germline is not matched at one junction end, which may reflect a read error. The rearrangement links TRBV5-4 to TRBJ2-1; possible D gene TRBD2, 6 bases. Germline CDR1 reads SGHNT; CDR2 reads YYREEE (reference sequence). This CDR3 region has 12 residues. The CDR3 region has the DNA TGTGCCAGCAGCCTCGACAGAGGTCGGAGGGTCTTC. It codes for CASSLDRGRRVF.

The chain couples TRBV2 to TRBJ1-2; TRBD1 matches 11 bases. Per the germline V gene, CDR1 is SNHLY and CDR2 is FYNNEI. V dropped 6 bases and J dropped 4; count of bases not matched to a gene: 4. The CDR3 has 14 residues. CDR3 region: CASRRTGGVYGYTF. The DNA for the CDR3 is TGTGCCAGCAGGAGGACAGGGGGCGTCTATGGCTACACCTTC.